Each of the 21 T cell receptor beta chains below was sequenced from the same sample in a study of OX40 agonist ivuxolimab in advanced cancers. Sequencing was performed with immunoSEQ multiplex PCR; in TCRdb, only in-frame clones are kept and a portion is missing. The table includes about 70,000 clones, roughly 81% detected once. The input for sequencing was CD4+ or CD8+ T cells sorted from blood, taken in a trial of the OX40 agonist ivuxolimab. The receptors here all came from an adult with an advanced solid tumor such as melanoma, head and neck, liver or kidney cancer.

The chain couples TRBV7-9 to TRBJ1-1; the D is unclear. The CDR3 runs 15 residues. V was pared by 3 bases and J by 1 base, with 12 bases between. In germline, CDR1 is SEHNR, CDR2 FQNEAQ (reference sequence). CDR3 nucleotides: TGTGCCAGCAGCTTCAGTTCGAGCGGGAACACTGAAGCTTTCTTT. It codes for CASSFSSSGNTEAFF.

This clone was counted only a few times. This rearrangement joins TRBV16 to TRBJ2-7, with D perhaps being TRBD1 or TRBD2 (5 bases each). CDR3 length: 15 residues. The germline V gene encodes CDR1 KGHSY and CDR2 FQNENV. The germline V and J ends were trimmed by 2 bases and 2 bases, with 13 bases remaining between them. This chain's CDR3 is CASSQRGGSPYEQYF. CDR3 bases: TGTGCCAGCAGCCAAAGGGGCGGGTCCCCCTACGAGCAGTACTTC.

In this sample, this clone turned up a few times. V and J are TRBV4-2 and TRBJ2-7; 10 bases line up with TRBD1. With 5 bases clipped from V and 6 bases from J, the junction kept 10 bases outside the gene matches. Germline V gene data show CDR1 as LGHNA and CDR2 as YNFKEQ. This CDR3 has 15 amino acids. The DNA for the CDR3 is TGTGCCAGCAGCGCCAGCCGGGACAGGGGCCGCGAGCAGTACTTC. This translates into CASSASRDRGREQYF.

The rearrangement joins TRBV11-3 to TRBJ2-5; TRBD2 agrees at 15 bases. The CDR3 is 17 amino acids. With V trimmed by 5 bases and J by 4 bases, 8 bases remained unmatched. Germline CDR1 reads SGHNT; CDR2 reads YENEEA. CDR3: CASSPGLAGGTGETQYF. The CDR3, as DNA: TGTGCCAGCAGCCCGGGACTAGCGGGGGGAACGGGAGAGACCCAGTACTTC.

The rearrangement links TRBV5-1 to TRBJ2-5, with no clear D. V shed 3 bases and J shed 4 bases, with 4 bases lying between them. The CDR3 sequence is 11 residues long. Germline V CDR1 and CDR2: SGHRS, YFSETQ. Here the CDR3 DNA reads TGCGCCAGCAGCTCAACAGAGACCCAGTACTTC. Its translation is CASSSTETQYF.

The V gene is TRBV4-3, the J gene TRBJ2-2, with a tentative D call TRBD2 (6 bases). From germline, CDR1 is LGHNA and CDR2 YSLEER. Trimming removed 0 bases from V and 0 bases from J, with 8 bases in between. This CDR3 spans 16 amino acids. This CDR3 is CASSQDASANTGELFF. Written as DNA, the CDR3 is TGCGCCAGCAGCCAAGATGCTAGCGCGAACACCGGGGAGCTGTTTTTT.

The J gene is TRBJ1-4, the V gene TRBV19, with D perhaps matching TRBD1 (6 bases). The CDR3 sequence is 14 residues long. Trimming shortened V by 7 bases and J by 5 bases, and 14 bases separated the two germline ends. CDR1 and CDR2 from the germline V gene are LNHDA and SQIVND (reference sequence). Here the CDR3 reads CASTLGQGNEKLFF. The CDR3 nucleotides are TGTGCCAGTACCCTGGGGCAGGGGAATGAAAAACTGTTTTTT.

The genes are TRBV11-2 and TRBJ1-2; D gene unclear. In germline, CDR1 is SGHAT, CDR2 FQNNGV. This CDR3 spans 15 amino acids. The V and J ends lost 4 bases and 4 bases respectively, with 16 bases between them. The CDR3 DNA is TGTGCCAGCAGCTCCAATTTACCTCCGGGCTATGGCTACACCTTC. Its protein product is CASSSNLPPGYGYTF. The full variable domain, its missing parts supplied by reference TRBV11-2 and TRBJ1-2, is EAGVAQSPRYKIIEKRQSVAFWCNPISGHATLYWYQQILGQGPKLLIQFQNNGVVDDSQLPKDRFSAERLKGVDSTLKIQPAKLEDSAVYLCASSSNLPPGYGYTFGSGTRLTVV.

CDR3 sequence (DNA): TGTGCCATCGTTGGGCCTGCCGCGTATTACGAGCAGTACTTC. Translating gives CAIVGPAAYYEQYF. The chain is built from TRBV10-3 and TRBJ2-7; D is undetermined. This CDR3 is 14 amino acids long. Germline CDR1 reads ENHRY; CDR2 reads SYGVKD. Trimming took 8 bases from V and 4 from J, leaving 18 bases between them.

The chain links TRBV7-9 to TRBJ1-1; D is uncertain. The CDR3 has 16 amino acids. The V and J ends lost 0 bases and 0 bases respectively, with 11 bases between them. Looked up from germline, CDR1 is SEHNR and CDR2 is FQNEAQ (reference sequence). Here the CDR3 reads CASSLAGGGMNTEAFF. Here the CDR3 DNA reads TGTGCCAGCAGCTTAGCTGGCGGAGGGATGAACACTGAAGCTTTCTTT.

This sequence joins TRBV28 and TRBJ2-7; D gene ambiguous. V was trimmed by 4 bases and J by 5 bases, leaving 18 bases between them. This CDR3 spans 15 amino acids. Per germline, CDR1 MDHEN and CDR2 SYDVKM. In nucleotides, the CDR3 is TGTGCCAGCAGTTCAACCGGGCGAAGCATTAACGAGCAGTACTTC. Translated, it gives CASSSTGRSINEQYF.

This chain uses TRBV7-2 with TRBJ2-7; 7 positions agree with TRBD1. Trimming at V came to 5 bases and at J to 3 bases, leaving 7 bases not matched to a gene. Germline CDR1 is SGHTA and CDR2 is FQGNSA. The CDR3 spans 14 residues. CDR3 in amino acids: CASSQYRDSYEQYF. DNA for the CDR3: TGTGCCAGCAGCCAGTACCGGGACAGCTACGAGCAGTACTTC.

The gene calls are TRBV27 and TRBJ1-6; TRBD1 aligns across 8 bases. Losses at the gene ends were 5 bases for V and 9 bases for J; bases not matched to a gene: 6. The CDR3 sequence is 14 residues long. Germline-derived CDR1 and CDR2 are MNHEY and SMNVEV (reference sequence). The DNA for the CDR3 is TGTGCCAGCAGTCGCGGACAGGGAGGTTCACCCCTCCACTTT. This encodes CASSRGQGGSPLHF.

This clone was detected a few times. The rearrangement links TRBV7-9 to TRBJ2-7; D is unresolved. Trimming removed 5 bases from V and 0 bases from J, with 8 bases in between. CDR3 size: 13 residues. Germline V CDR1 and CDR2: SEHNR, FQNEAQ (reference sequence). The CDR3 nucleotides are TGTGCCAGCAGCCCCCCCGTCTCCTACGAGCAGTACTTC. Amino acids: CASSPPVSYEQYF.

The chain employs TRBV6-1 and TRBJ2-7; D uncertain. Trimming removed 6 bases at V and 4 bases at J, with 7 bases between. The CDR3 covers 11 residues. From germline, CDR1 is MNHNS and CDR2 SASEGT. CDR3 protein: CASRVEYEQYF. CDR3 DNA sequence: TGTGCCAGCAGAGTAGAGTACGAGCAGTACTTC.

V and J are TRBV29-1 and TRBJ2-7; 8 nucleotides align to TRBD2. Trimming took 5 bases from V and 2 from J; bases not matched to a gene: 5. Germline assignment: CDR1 SQVTM and CDR2 ANQGSEA. The CDR3 is 13 amino acids. The CDR3, as DNA: TGCAGCGTTTTGACTAGCGCCGCCTACGAGCAGTACTTC. Amino acid sequence: CSVLTSAAYEQYF.

This sequence joins TRBV7-2 and TRBJ1-5; 7 positions match TRBD1. Unmatched junction bases numbered 8, after V lost 6 bases and J lost 6 bases. The V gene's germline CDR1 is SGHTA and CDR2 FQGNSA. The CDR3 runs to 14 residues. CDR3 sequence: CASSYTGVGQPQHF. The DNA for the CDR3 is TGTGCCAGCAGTTATACAGGGGTGGGTCAGCCCCAGCATTTT.

This clone has just one count. V is TRBV5-1 and J is TRBJ2-7; D is perhaps TRBD1 or TRBD2 (5 bases each). The CDR3 consists of 18 residues. Germline values: CDR1 SGHRS, CDR2 YFSETQ. The germline V and J ends were trimmed by 4 bases and 0 bases, with 23 bases remaining between them. CDR3 in amino acids: CASSRNPTGPLFSYEQYF. The CDR3 DNA is TGCGCCAGCAGCCGCAACCCTACGGGACCGCTTTTCTCCTACGAGCAGTACTTC. Drawing the rest from reference TRBV5-1 and TRBJ2-7, the complete variable domain is KAGVTQTPRYLIKTRGQQVTLSCSPISGHRSVSWYQQTPGQGLQFLFEYFSETQRNKGNFPGRFSGRQFSNSRSEMNVSTLELGDSALYLCASSRNPTGPLFSYEQYFGPGTRLTVT.

The chain combines TRBV6-1 with TRBJ1-4; D call uncertain. Trimming pared 7 bases from V and 12 bases from J, leaving 12 bases between. The CDR3 covers 11 residues. CDR1 and CDR2 (germline): MNHNS, SASEGT. DNA of the CDR3: TGTGCCAGCATCCTCAACTCAGAACTGTTTTTT. It translates to CASILNSELFF.

This clone has a handful of counts. The rearrangement joins TRBV6-5 to TRBJ1-2, with D hard to call. With 5 bases removed from V and 3 bases from J, the gap between germline ends came to 16 bases. This CDR3 has 15 amino acids. Per the germline V gene, CDR1 is MNHEY and CDR2 is SVGAGI. CDR3 protein: CASSAEATPHYGYTF. CDR3 sequence (DNA): TGTGCCAGCAGTGCGGAGGCTACACCGCACTATGGCTACACCTTC.

The genes are TRBV5-1 and TRBJ2-7; D is unclear. This CDR3 has 15 amino acids. The germline V gene encodes CDR1 SGHRS and CDR2 YFSETQ. V was pared by 2 bases and J by 0 bases, with 12 bases between. CDR3 in amino acids: CASSFLGSDSYEQYF. CDR3 bases: TGCGCCAGCAGCTTCTTGGGTTCAGACTCCTACGAGCAGTACTTC.